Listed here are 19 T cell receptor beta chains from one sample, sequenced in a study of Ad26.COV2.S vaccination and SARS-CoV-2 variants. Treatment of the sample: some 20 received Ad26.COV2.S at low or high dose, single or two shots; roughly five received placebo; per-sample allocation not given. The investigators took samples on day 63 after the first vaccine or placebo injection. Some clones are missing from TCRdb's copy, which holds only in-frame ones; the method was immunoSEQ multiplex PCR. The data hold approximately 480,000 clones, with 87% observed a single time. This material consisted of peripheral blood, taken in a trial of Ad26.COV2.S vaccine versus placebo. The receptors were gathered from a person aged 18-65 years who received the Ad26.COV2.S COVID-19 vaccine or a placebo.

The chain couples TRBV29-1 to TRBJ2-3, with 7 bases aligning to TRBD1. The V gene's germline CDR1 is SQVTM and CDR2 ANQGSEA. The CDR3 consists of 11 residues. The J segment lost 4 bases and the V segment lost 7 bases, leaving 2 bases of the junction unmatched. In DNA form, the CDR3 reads TGCAGCGACAGGGGTGCAGATACGCAGTATTTT. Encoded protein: CSDRGADTQYF.

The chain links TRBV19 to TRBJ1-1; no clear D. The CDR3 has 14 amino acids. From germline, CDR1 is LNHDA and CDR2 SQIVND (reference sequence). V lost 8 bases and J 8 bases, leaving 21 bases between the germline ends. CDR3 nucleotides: TGTGCCAGTTTGACAACCAGGACCGGGAGAGAAGCTTTCTTT. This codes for CASLTTRTGREAFF.

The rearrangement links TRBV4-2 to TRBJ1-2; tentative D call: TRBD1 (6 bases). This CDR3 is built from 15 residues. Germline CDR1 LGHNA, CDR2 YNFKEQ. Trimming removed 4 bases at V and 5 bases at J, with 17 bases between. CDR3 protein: CASSPRTGFYYGYTF. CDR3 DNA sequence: TGTGCCAGCAGCCCGCGAACAGGGTTCTATTATGGCTACACCTTC.

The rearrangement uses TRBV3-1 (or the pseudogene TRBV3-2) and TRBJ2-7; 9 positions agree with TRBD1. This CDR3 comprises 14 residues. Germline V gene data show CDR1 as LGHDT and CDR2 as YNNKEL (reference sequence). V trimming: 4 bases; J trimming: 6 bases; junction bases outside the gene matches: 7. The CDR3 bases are TGTGCCAGCAGCCCCGGGACAGGGTCTTTCGAGCAGTACTTC. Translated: CASSPGTGSFEQYF.

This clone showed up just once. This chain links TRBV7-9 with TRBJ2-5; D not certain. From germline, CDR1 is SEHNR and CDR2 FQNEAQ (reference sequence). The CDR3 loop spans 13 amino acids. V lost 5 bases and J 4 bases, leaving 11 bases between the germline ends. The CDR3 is CASSTPGGETQYF. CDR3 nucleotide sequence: TGTGCCAGCAGCACCCCCGGTGGAGAGACCCAGTACTTC.

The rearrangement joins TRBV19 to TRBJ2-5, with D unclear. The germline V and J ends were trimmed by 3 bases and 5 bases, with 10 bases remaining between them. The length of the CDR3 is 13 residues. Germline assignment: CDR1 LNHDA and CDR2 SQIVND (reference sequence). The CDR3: CASSIWAGETQYF. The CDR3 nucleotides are TGTGCCAGTAGTATTTGGGCTGGGGAGACCCAGTACTTC.

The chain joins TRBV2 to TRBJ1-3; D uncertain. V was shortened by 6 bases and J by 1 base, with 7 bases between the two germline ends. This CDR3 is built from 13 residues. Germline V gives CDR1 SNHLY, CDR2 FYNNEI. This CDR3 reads CASRKASGNTIYF. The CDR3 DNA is TGTGCCAGCAGGAAGGCATCTGGAAACACCATATATTTT.

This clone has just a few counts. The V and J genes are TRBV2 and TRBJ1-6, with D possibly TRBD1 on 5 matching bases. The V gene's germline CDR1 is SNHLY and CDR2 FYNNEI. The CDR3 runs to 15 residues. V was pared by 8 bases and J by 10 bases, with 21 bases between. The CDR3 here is CASATISGAGSPLHF. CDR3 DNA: TGTGCCAGCGCTACAATCTCCGGGGCGGGGTCACCCCTCCACTTT. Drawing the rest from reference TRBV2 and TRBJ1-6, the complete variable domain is EPEVTQTPSHQVTQMGQEVILRCVPISNHLYFYWYRQILGQKVEFLVSFYNNEISEKSEIFDDQFSVERPDGSNFTLKIRSTKLEDSAMYFCASATISGAGSPLHFGNGTRLTVT.

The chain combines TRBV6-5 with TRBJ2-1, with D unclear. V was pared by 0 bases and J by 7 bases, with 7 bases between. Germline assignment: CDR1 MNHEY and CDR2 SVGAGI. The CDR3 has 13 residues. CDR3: CASSYSGWNEQFF. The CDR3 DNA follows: TGTGCCAGCAGTTACTCGGGATGGAATGAGCAGTTCTTC.

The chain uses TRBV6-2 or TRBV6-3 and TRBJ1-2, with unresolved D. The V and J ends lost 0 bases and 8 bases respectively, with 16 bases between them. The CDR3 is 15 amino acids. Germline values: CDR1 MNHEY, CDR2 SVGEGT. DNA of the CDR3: TGTGCCAGCAGTTACTCTCCCCGGTTGATTGTCGGCTACACCTTC. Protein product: CASSYSPRLIVGYTF.

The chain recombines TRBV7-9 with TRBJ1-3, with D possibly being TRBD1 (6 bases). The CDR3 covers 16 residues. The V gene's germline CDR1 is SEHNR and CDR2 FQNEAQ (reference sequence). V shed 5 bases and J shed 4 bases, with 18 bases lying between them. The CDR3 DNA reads TGTGCCAGCAGCCCCAATCCACAGGGAACAGGAAACACCATATATTTT. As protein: CASSPNPQGTGNTIYF.

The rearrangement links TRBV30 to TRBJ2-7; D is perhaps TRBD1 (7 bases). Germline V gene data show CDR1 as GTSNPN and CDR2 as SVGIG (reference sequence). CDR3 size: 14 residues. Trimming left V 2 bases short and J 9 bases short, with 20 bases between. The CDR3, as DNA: TGTGCCTGGAGTAAGACAGGGACTCAAGTAACGCAGTACTTC. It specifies CAWSKTGTQVTQYF.

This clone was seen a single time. The CDR3, as DNA: TGTGCCAGTAGTGGGGAGCTACTTACCTGGGATGAGCAGTTCTTC. As protein: CASSGELLTWDEQFF. V and J are TRBV19 and TRBJ2-1; D might be TRBD2 (5 bases). Germline CDR1 is LNHDA and CDR2 is SQIVND (reference sequence). V was pared by 5 bases and J by 8 bases, with 19 bases between. This CDR3 has 15 residues.

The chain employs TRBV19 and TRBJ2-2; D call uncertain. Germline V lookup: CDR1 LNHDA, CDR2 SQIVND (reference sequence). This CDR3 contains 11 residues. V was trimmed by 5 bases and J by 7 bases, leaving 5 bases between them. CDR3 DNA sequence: TGTGCCAGTAGTGTGGTCGGGGAGCTGTTTTTT. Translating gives CASSVVGELFF.

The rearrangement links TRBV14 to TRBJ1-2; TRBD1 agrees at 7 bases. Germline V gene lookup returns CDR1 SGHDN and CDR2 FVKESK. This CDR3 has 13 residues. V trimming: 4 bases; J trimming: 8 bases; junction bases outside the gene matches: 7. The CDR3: CASSPRQGDGYTF. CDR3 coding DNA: TGTGCCAGCAGCCCCCGACAGGGCGACGGCTACACCTTC.

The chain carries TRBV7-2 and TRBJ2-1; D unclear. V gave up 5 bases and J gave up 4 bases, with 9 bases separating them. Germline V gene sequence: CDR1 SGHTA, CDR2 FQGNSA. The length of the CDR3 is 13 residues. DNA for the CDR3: TGTGCCAGCAGCCCAGATCGATACAATGAGCAGTTCTTC. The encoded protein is CASSPDRYNEQFF.

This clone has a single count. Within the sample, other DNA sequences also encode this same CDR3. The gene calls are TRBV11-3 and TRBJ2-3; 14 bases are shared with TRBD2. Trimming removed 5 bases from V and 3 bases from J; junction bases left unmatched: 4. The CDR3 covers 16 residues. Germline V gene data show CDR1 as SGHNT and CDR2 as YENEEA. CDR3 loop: CASSRGTSGSTDTQYF. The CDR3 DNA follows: TGTGCCAGCAGCCGAGGGACTAGCGGGAGTACAGATACGCAGTATTTT. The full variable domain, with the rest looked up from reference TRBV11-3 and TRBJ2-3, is EAGVVQSPRYKIIEKKQPVAFWCNPISGHNTLYWYLQNLGQGPELLIRYENEEAVDDSQLPKDRFSAERLKGVDSTLKIQPAELGDSAVYLCASSRGTSGSTDTQYFGPGTRLTVL.

The CDR3 spells CASSPRGMNTEAFF. DNA of the CDR3: TGTGCCAGCTCACCAAGGGGAATGAACACTGAAGCTTTCTTT. The V gene is TRBV18, the J gene TRBJ1-1; weak D call: TRBD1 (5 bases). The ends were cut back, 2 bases at V and 0 bases at J, with 7 bases in the middle. CDR1 is KGHSH, CDR2 LQKENI, per germline. The CDR3 runs 14 residues.

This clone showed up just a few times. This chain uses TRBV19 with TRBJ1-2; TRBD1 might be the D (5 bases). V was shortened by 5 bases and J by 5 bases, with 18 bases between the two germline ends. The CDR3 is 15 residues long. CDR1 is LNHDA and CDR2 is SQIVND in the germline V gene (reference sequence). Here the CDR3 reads CASSPGLRVGYGYTF. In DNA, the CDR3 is TGTGCCAGTAGTCCCGGCCTCAGGGTCGGGTATGGCTACACCTTC.